One sample yielded the 14 T cell receptor beta chains listed below, sequenced in a study of blood T cell repertoires in COVID-19. Profiled with immunoSEQ multiplex PCR; TCRdb holds only in-frame clones, not every one. The sample has roughly 100,000 clones, 85% to 90% seen once. The sequenced sample consisted of peripheral blood. The receptors shown here come from a man in his fifties with acute or convalescent COVID-19.

This chain connects TRBV19 to TRBJ2-3; D may be TRBD1 (6 bases). The CDR3 length is 13 residues. Germline V CDR1 and CDR2: LNHDA, SQIVND (reference sequence). V was pared by 6 bases and J by 8 bases, with 15 bases between. The CDR3 bases are TGTGCCAGTAGGACCCCAGGGGCCGTTACGCAGTATTTT. It translates to CASRTPGAVTQYF.

The rearrangement joins TRBV30 to TRBJ1-2, with D possibly matching TRBD1 (5 bases). Germline loops: CDR1 GTSNPN, CDR2 SVGIG (reference sequence). The V end was cut by 3 bases, the J end by 6 bases, with 17 bases between. This CDR3 is built from 14 residues. CDR3 loop: CAWSRPGKIDGYTF. The DNA of the CDR3 is TGTGCCTGGAGCCGGCCAGGGAAGATCGATGGCTACACCTTC.

V gene TRBV5-4 combines with J gene TRBJ2-6; D gene ambiguous. The germline V gene encodes CDR1 SGHNT and CDR2 YYREEE (reference sequence). The CDR3 length is 16 residues. Trimming took off 4 bases at V and 0 bases at J, with 11 bases between the two ends. In DNA, the CDR3 is TGTGCCAGCAGCCCGCAGGCGATCTCTGGGGCCAACGTCCTGACTTTC. It yields the protein CASSPQAISGANVLTF. The full variable domain, its missing parts supplied by reference TRBV5-4 and TRBJ2-6, is ETGVTQSPTHLIKTRGQQVTLRCSSQSGHNTVSWYQQALGQGPQFIFQYYREEENGRGNFPPRFSGLQFPNYSSELNVNALELDDSALYLCASSPQAISGANVLTFGAGSRLTVL.

The chain is built from TRBV7-8 and TRBJ2-3, with TRBD2 identical over 9 bases. This CDR3 spans 15 amino acids. Trimming at V came to 3 bases and at J to 4 bases, leaving 5 bases not matched to a gene. Germline loops: CDR1 SGHVS, CDR2 FQNEAQ. The CDR3 nucleotides are TGTGCCAGCAGCTTGCTAGCGGGAACGGCAGATACGCAGTATTTT. This translates into CASSLLAGTADTQYF. Full variable domain (rest looked up from reference TRBV7-8 and TRBJ2-3): GAGVSQSPRYKVAKRGQDVALRCDPISGHVSLFWYQQALGQGPEFLTYFQNEAQLDKSGLPSDRFFAERPEGSVSTLKIQRTQQEDSAVYLCASSLLAGTADTQYFGPGTRLTVL.

The chain links TRBV3-1 (or the pseudogene TRBV3-2) to TRBJ1-4; D gene uncertain. The germline CDR1 and CDR2 sequences are LGHDT and YNNKEL (reference sequence). CDR3 size: 13 residues. Trimming took 3 bases from V and 12 from J, leaving 14 bases between them. The CDR3 nucleotides are TGTGCCAGCAGCCAGAGAGGTGTCGGGGAACTGTTTTTT. Protein sequence: CASSQRGVGELFF.

The gene calls are TRBV1 and TRBJ2-7; no DNA check was done on the table's D call, TRBD1. TRBV1 is designated a pseudogene. The CDR3 runs 19 residues. CDR3 protein: CTSSQEVFRQGILSYEQYF. The CDR3 DNA is TGCACCAGCAGCCAAGAAGTTTTTCGACAGGGGATTTTGTCCTACGAGCAGTACTTC.

The chain links TRBV2 to TRBJ2-5; the D gene is possibly TRBD1 (5 bases). This CDR3 contains 15 residues. Germline CDR1 is SNHLY and CDR2 is FYNNEI. The ends were cut back, 8 bases at V and 2 bases at J, with 18 bases in the middle. This chain's CDR3 is CASSPPGQFQETQYF. CDR3 coding DNA: TGTGCCAGCTCCCCCCCAGGACAATTTCAAGAGACCCAGTACTTC.

The chain employs TRBV11-2 and TRBJ2-2; 12 bases agree with TRBD2. With V trimmed by 3 bases and J by 6 bases, 2 bases remained unmatched. The CDR3 runs 15 residues. In germline, CDR1 is SGHAT, CDR2 FQNNGV. The CDR3 sequence is CASSFTSGRSGELFF. CDR3 nucleotides: TGTGCCAGCAGCTTCACTAGCGGGAGGTCCGGGGAGCTGTTTTTT.

The V call is TRBV7-6, the J call TRBJ2-5, with 14 bases matching TRBD2. The germline gives CDR1 SGHVS, CDR2 FNYEAQ. V shed 4 bases and J 6 bases; nucleotides not matched to a gene: 4. This CDR3 has 15 amino acids. The CDR3 spells CASSWGLAGAQTQYF. CDR3 bases: TGTGCCAGCAGCTGGGGACTAGCGGGAGCTCAGACCCAGTACTTC.

The V call is TRBV10-1, the J call TRBJ2-7; 13 bases are shared with TRBD2. The CDR3 is made up of 16 amino acids. J was trimmed by 5 bases and V by 8 bases; bases with no gene match: 12. The V gene's germline CDR1 is WNHNN and CDR2 SYGVQD (reference sequence). The CDR3 DNA is TGCGCCAGCTTGACTAGCGGGAGGCCAGGGGAACACGAGCAGTACTTC. Translated, it gives CASLTSGRPGEHEQYF.

CDR3 residues: CASSPGGDRVILGYTF. The DNA for the CDR3 is TGTGCCAGCTCACCTGGCGGGGACAGGGTAATTCTTGGCTACACCTTC. This rearrangement joins TRBV18 to TRBJ1-2; TRBD1 matches at 9 bases. This CDR3 is 16 amino acids long. Germline lookup yields CDR1 KGHSH and CDR2 LQKENI. J was trimmed by 7 bases and V by 3 bases; bases with no gene match: 12.

The V call is TRBV9, the J call TRBJ1-6, with D perhaps TRBD1 (6 bases). Germline values: CDR1 SGDLS, CDR2 YYNGEE. The CDR3 consists of 14 residues. Trimming took 3 bases from V and 5 from J, leaving 9 bases between them. The CDR3 sequence: CASSGTANNSPLHF. CDR3 in DNA: TGTGCCAGCAGCGGGACAGCGAATAATTCACCCCTCCACTTT.

The chain couples TRBV27 to TRBJ1-6; unclear D gene. CDR1 MNHEY and CDR2 SMNVEV come from the germline V gene (reference sequence). The ends were cut back, 6 bases at V and 10 bases at J, with 10 bases in the middle. The length of the CDR3 is 12 residues. The DNA of the CDR3 is TGTGCCAGCAGCCGGTATCAATCACCCCTCCACTTT. Residues: CASSRYQSPLHF.

This sequence joins TRBV11-2 and TRBJ1-3; D remains ambiguous. Germline lookup yields CDR1 SGHAT and CDR2 FQNNGV. The CDR3 extends over 14 amino acids. Trimming took 5 bases from V and 0 from J, leaving 8 bases between them. The CDR3 DNA reads as TGTGCCAGCAGCCCTATGAACTCTGGAAACACCATATATTTT. It yields the protein CASSPMNSGNTIYF.